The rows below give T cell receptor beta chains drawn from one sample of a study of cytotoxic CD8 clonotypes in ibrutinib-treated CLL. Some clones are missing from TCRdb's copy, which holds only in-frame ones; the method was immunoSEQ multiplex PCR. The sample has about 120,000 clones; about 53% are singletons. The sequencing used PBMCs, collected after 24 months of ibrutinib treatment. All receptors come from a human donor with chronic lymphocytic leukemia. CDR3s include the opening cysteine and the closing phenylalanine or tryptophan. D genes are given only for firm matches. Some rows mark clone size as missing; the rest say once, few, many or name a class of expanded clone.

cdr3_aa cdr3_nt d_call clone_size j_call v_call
CASSEVRGPYNEQFF TGTGCCAGCAGTGAAGTGCGGGGACCCTACAATGAGCAGTTCTTC - - TRBJ2-1 TRBV2
CASRPTGIVDQPQHF TGTGCCAGCAGACCGACAGGGATTGTCGATCAGCCCCAGCATTTT TRBD1 few TRBJ1-5 TRBV6-6
CASSVVRAGGNTDTQYF TGTGCCAGCAGCGTAGTTCGTGCGGGGGGTAACACAGATACGCAGTATTTT TRBD2 - TRBJ2-3 TRBV9
CASSVAGGYGYTF TGTGCCAGCAGCGTAGCAGGGGGCTATGGCTACACCTTC TRBD1 few TRBJ1-2 TRBV9
CASSQNGIYGYTF TGTGCCAGCAGCCAGAATGGGATCTATGGCTACACCTTC - few TRBJ1-2 TRBV11-3
CASSVGQVNYEQYF TGCGCCAGCAGTGTAGGGCAGGTCAACTACGAGCAGTACTTC - - TRBJ2-7 TRBV10-2
CASTRDRTNTEAFF TGTGCCAGCACCCGGGACAGGACGAACACTGAAGCTTTCTTT TRBD1 - TRBJ1-1 TRBV11-3
CASSQPGQDYEQYF TGTGCCAGCTCACAACCGGGACAGGACTACGAGCAGTACTTC TRBD1 few TRBJ2-7 TRBV18
CASSTGGETQYF TGTGCCAGCAGCACGGGAGGGGAGACCCAGTACTTC TRBD2 - TRBJ2-5 TRBV6-6
CASSPGLAGGPNSGELFF TGTGCCAGCAGCCCGGGACTAGCGGGGGGGCCGAACTCCGGGGAGCTGTTTTTT TRBD2 - TRBJ2-2 TRBV7-6
CASSLSGQGNHEQYF TGCGCCAGCAGCCTATCGGGACAGGGGAACCACGAGCAGTACTTC TRBD1 few TRBJ2-7 TRBV4-3
CAIKQGNSPLHF TGTGCTATCAAACAGGGAAATTCACCCCTCCACTTT - few TRBJ1-6 TRBV6-6
CASSLVWGDTYEQYF TGCGCCAGCAGCTTGGTATGGGGGGATACCTACGAGCAGTACTTC - - TRBJ2-7 TRBV5-1
CASSPYRGGNTEAFF TGTGCCAGCAGCCCATACAGGGGTGGAAACACTGAAGCTTTCTTT TRBD1 few TRBJ1-1 TRBV9
CSVSGQRREETQYF TGCAGCGTTTCCGGGCAGCGGAGAGAAGAGACCCAGTACTTC - - TRBJ2-5 TRBV29-1
CASSPPQGYEQYF TGTGCCAGCAGCCCACCACAGGGCTACGAGCAGTACTTC - many TRBJ2-7 TRBV9
CAWSTGGHGTEAFF TGTGCCTGGAGTACAGGGGGGCATGGCACTGAAGCTTTCTTT TRBD1 few TRBJ1-1 TRBV30
CASGLAPGGSPLHF TGTGCTAGTGGTTTGGCACCGGGGGGTTCACCCCTCCACTTT - - TRBJ1-6 TRBV12-5
CASSADRAGQPQHF TGTGCCAGCAGCGCCGACAGGGCTGGTCAGCCCCAGCATTTT TRBD1 - TRBJ1-5 TRBV2
CASSAENNEKLFF TGCGCCAGCAGCGCCGAGAATAATGAAAAACTGTTTTTT - - TRBJ1-4 TRBV5-1